Following are 23 T cell receptor beta chains from one sample sequenced in a study of OX40 agonist ivuxolimab in advanced cancers. The repertoire was sequenced with immunoSEQ multiplex PCR; TCRdb's copy has only in-frame clones and lacks some. Among roughly 64,000 clones listed, 91% were seen once. The source material was CD4+ or CD8+ T cells sorted from blood, sampled in a trial of the OX40 agonist ivuxolimab. All receptors come from an adult with an advanced solid tumor such as melanoma, head and neck, liver or kidney cancer.

The V call is TRBV29-1, the J call TRBJ2-5, with no clear D. The DNA end favors TRBJ2-7, so the J call may be wrong. This CDR3 contains 12 residues. Germline CDR1 SQVTM, CDR2 ANQGSEA. The CDR3 sequence is CSVRPRPYEQYF. The CDR3 DNA follows: TGCAGCGTTCGCCCAAGGCCCTACGAGCAGTACTTC.

There are a few counts of this clone. CDR3 coding DNA: TGTGCCAGCAGCCCTTCGGACTCCTTAATCGCCGGGGAGCTGTTTTTT. Its translation is CASSPSDSLIAGELFF. This sequence joins TRBV5-4 and TRBJ2-2; D might be TRBD2 (5 bases). The ends were cut back, 4 bases at V and 6 bases at J, with 19 bases in the middle. There are 16 residues in the CDR3. Germline CDR1 reads SGHNT; CDR2 reads YYREEE (reference sequence).

The V call is TRBV2, the J call TRBJ2-4, with TRBD2 matching 8 bases. The CDR3 runs 15 residues. After removal of 7 bases from V and 6 bases from J, the junction contained 11 bases not matched to a gene. In germline, CDR1 is SNHLY, CDR2 FYNNEI. CDR3 loop: CASMKSASGLNIQYF. CDR3 nucleotides: TGTGCCAGCATGAAATCTGCTAGCGGGTTAAACATTCAGTACTTC. The full variable domain, in which reference TRBV2 and TRBJ2-4 provide the parts outside the CDR3, is EPEVTQTPSHQVTQMGQEVILRCVPISNHLYFYWYRQILGQKVEFLVSFYNNEISEKSEIFDDQFSVERPDGSNFTLKIRSTKLEDSAMYFCASMKSASGLNIQYFGAGTRLSVL.

The chain couples TRBV18 to TRBJ2-1, with 7 bases fitting TRBD1. Germline CDR1 and CDR2: KGHSH and LQKENI. The CDR3 contains 14 residues. J was trimmed by 7 bases and V by 0 bases; bases with no gene match: 3. The CDR3 here is CASSPPTGINEQFF. The CDR3, as DNA: TGTGCCAGCTCACCACCGACAGGGATTAATGAGCAGTTCTTC.

The gene calls are TRBV19 and TRBJ1-1; D not certain. V was trimmed by 5 bases and J by 1 base, leaving 11 bases between them. CDR1 and CDR2 from the germline V gene are LNHDA and SQIVND (reference sequence). The CDR3 contains 14 residues. CDR3 DNA sequence: TGTGCCAGTAGTTGGGATGCGCGGAACACTGAAGCTTTCTTT. Translated, it gives CASSWDARNTEAFF.

The V and J genes are TRBV27 and TRBJ2-7; no definite D call. Trimming pared 5 bases from V and 2 bases from J, leaving 13 bases between. The CDR3 loop spans 14 amino acids. Germline values: CDR1 MNHEY, CDR2 SMNVEV (reference sequence). CDR3 coding DNA: TGTGCCAGCAGTCCCCAGGAGAGGCCCTACGAGCAGTACTTC. The encoded protein is CASSPQERPYEQYF.

The V gene is TRBV29-1, the J gene TRBJ1-1; D ambiguous. V was clipped by 6 bases and J by 1 base, with 15 bases between them. The CDR3 is 14 residues long. Germline V gives CDR1 SQVTM, CDR2 ANQGSEA. CDR3 sequence reads: CSVGLTGKNTEAFF. For the CDR3, the DNA is TGCAGCGTCGGCCTGACGGGCAAGAACACTGAAGCTTTCTTT.

The rearrangement joins TRBV4-2 to TRBJ1-3; D unresolved. CDR3 size: 15 residues. V was shortened by 1 base and J by 1 base, with 8 bases between the two germline ends. The germline gives CDR1 LGHNA, CDR2 YNFKEQ. CDR3 loop: CASSQVSGSGNTIYF. CDR3 nucleotides: TGTGCCAGCAGCCAAGTATCTGGATCTGGAAACACCATATATTTT.

This chain joins TRBV2 and TRBJ2-7; tentatively, D is TRBD2 (5 bases). Deletions cut 7 bases from V and 0 bases from J, with 10 bases between. This CDR3 spans 13 amino acids. CDR1 and CDR2 (germline): SNHLY, FYNNEI. The CDR3 DNA reads as TGTGCCAGCATTGGACTCAACTCCTACGAGCAGTACTTC. As protein: CASIGLNSYEQYF.

This sequence joins TRBV6-6 and TRBJ2-5; D unresolved. V was shortened by 7 bases and J by 7 bases, with 13 bases between the two germline ends. Germline V gene sequence: CDR1 MNHNY, CDR2 SVGAGI (reference sequence). CDR3 length equals 12 residues. The CDR3 spells CASTQNGWTQYF. In DNA, the CDR3 is TGTGCCAGCACCCAAAATGGCTGGACCCAGTACTTC.

The CDR3 spells CAWSVTSGNIQYF. The DNA for the CDR3 is TGTGCCTGGAGTGTAACTAGCGGAAACATTCAGTACTTC. J is TRBJ2-4 and V is TRBV30; 8 bases agree with TRBD2. CDR1 and CDR2 from the germline V gene are GTSNPN and SVGIG (reference sequence). The CDR3 consists of 13 residues. Trimming took 0 bases from V and 6 from J; bases not matched to a gene: 1. Using reference TRBV30 and TRBJ2-4 for the parts outside the CDR3, the full variable domain is SQTIHQWPATLVQPVGSPLSLECTVEGTSNPNLYWYRQAAGRGLQLLFYSVGIGQISSEVPQNLSASRPQDRQFILSSKKLLLSDSGFYLCAWSVTSGNIQYFGAGTRLSVL.

The V call is TRBV6-4, the J call TRBJ2-1; D may be TRBD2 (6 bases). The CDR3 totals 20 residues. V was pared by 3 bases and J by 3 bases, with 27 bases between. Germline CDR1 and CDR2: MRHNA and SNTAGT. The CDR3, as DNA: TGTGCCAGCAGTGATTGCCGGGGTAGCGGATTTCAATACGGCTACAATGAGCAGTTCTTC. Translation: CASSDCRGSGFQYGYNEQFF.

V is TRBV9 and J is TRBJ2-3, with D perhaps TRBD1 or TRBD2 (5 bases each). CDR1 and CDR2 (germline): SGDLS, YYNGEE. Trimming stripped 4 bases from V and 2 bases from J, with 14 bases between. The CDR3 loop spans 15 amino acids. The CDR3 DNA sequence: TGTGCCAGCAGCCCCGGAGGACACTACACAGATACGCAGTATTTT. It yields the protein CASSPGGHYTDTQYF.

The chain is built from TRBV5-5 and TRBJ2-7, with D unclear. The germline V gene encodes CDR1 SGHKS and CDR2 YYEKEE (reference sequence). The CDR3 sequence is 14 residues long. The ends were cut back, 0 bases at V and 0 bases at J, with 7 bases in the middle. This chain's CDR3 is CASSLVTSSYEQYF. In nucleotides, the CDR3 is TGTGCCAGCAGCTTGGTGACCAGCTCCTACGAGCAGTACTTC.

This chain joins TRBV7-9 and TRBJ1-1; D gene uncertain. The CDR3 spans 11 residues. V lost 2 bases, J lost 11 bases, and 9 bases lay in between. The germline gives CDR1 SEHNR, CDR2 FQNEAQ (reference sequence). The CDR3 protein is CASSLPLIAFF. The CDR3 nucleotides are TGTGCCAGCAGCTTACCTCTCATCGCTTTCTTT.

The rearrangement uses TRBV2 and TRBJ2-1; D perhaps matches TRBD2 (5 bases). Germline CDR1 SNHLY, CDR2 FYNNEI. V dropped 11 bases and J dropped 3 bases, with 20 bases sitting between them. This CDR3 has 15 amino acids. The CDR3: CACRTPLDRYNEQFF. CDR3 nucleotides: TGTGCCTGCCGCACCCCACTAGATCGCTACAATGAGCAGTTCTTC.

The chain employs TRBV6-5 and TRBJ1-6; D remains ambiguous. The CDR3 runs 13 residues. CDR1 and CDR2 from the germline V gene are MNHEY and SVGAGI. Trimming cost V 11 bases and J 8 bases, with 16 bases left between them. The CDR3 loop reads CASSVVDDSPLHF. The CDR3 bases are TGTGCCTCCAGCGTAGTGGATGATTCACCCCTCCACTTT.

The genes are TRBV18 and TRBJ2-2, with TRBD2 identical over 9 bases. The CDR3 is 16 amino acids. CDR1 is KGHSH and CDR2 is LQKENI in the germline V gene. Trimming cost V 2 bases and J 4 bases; bases outside gene matches: 5. The CDR3 sequence: CASSPSSGTVTGELFF. CDR3 DNA: TGTGCCAGCTCACCATCTAGCGGGACTGTCACCGGGGAGCTGTTTTTT.

The V call is TRBV7-9, the J call TRBJ1-1; D gene ambiguous. The CDR3 runs 15 residues. V lost 3 bases, J lost 1 base, and 12 bases lay in between. In germline, CDR1 is SEHNR, CDR2 FQNEAQ (reference sequence). The CDR3 is CASSFRILSNTEAFF. For the CDR3, the DNA is TGTGCCAGCAGCTTTCGAATTTTGTCGAACACTGAAGCTTTCTTT.

V gene TRBV29-1 combines with J gene TRBJ2-1; the D gene is possibly TRBD2 (6 bases). The germline CDR1 and CDR2 sequences are SQVTM and ANQGSEA. This CDR3 region has 17 residues. V was clipped by 1 base and J by 0 bases, with 16 bases between them. The CDR3 loop reads CSVEGLDMMYSYNEQFF. Here the CDR3 DNA reads TGCAGCGTTGAAGGACTAGATATGATGTACTCCTACAATGAGCAGTTCTTC.

The chain recombines TRBV7-2 with TRBJ2-1; D unresolved. Germline lookup yields CDR1 SGHTA and CDR2 FQGNSA. The ends were cut back, 3 bases at V and 7 bases at J, with 7 bases in the middle. The CDR3 loop spans 12 amino acids. The DNA for the CDR3 is TGTGCCAGCAGCTTTAGCCCGAATGAGCAGTTCTTC. Its protein product is CASSFSPNEQFF.

The V call is TRBV4-2, the J call TRBJ2-2; TRBD2 aligns across 7 bases. This CDR3 is built from 16 residues. The germline V gene encodes CDR1 LGHNA and CDR2 YNFKEQ. Trimming cost V 0 bases and J 6 bases; bases outside gene matches: 7. The CDR3 sequence is CASSQEVTGGPGELFF. As DNA, the CDR3 is TGTGCCAGCAGCCAAGAAGTTACGGGAGGTCCCGGGGAGCTGTTTTTT.

The chain couples TRBV29-1 to TRBJ2-7, with 7 bases identical to TRBD2. V lost 5 bases and J lost 0; bases outside the gene matches: 7. This CDR3 has 14 amino acids. Per the germline V gene, CDR1 is SQVTM and CDR2 is ANQGSEA. CDR3 sequence: CSVRPAGPSYEQYF. In DNA, the CDR3 is TGCAGCGTTCGGCCAGCGGGGCCCTCCTACGAGCAGTACTTC.